Each of the 5 T cell receptor beta chains below was sequenced from the same sample in a study of CD8+ T cells in alopecia areata. TCR sequencing used cDNA made by reverse transcription of extracted RNA. The repertoire was sequenced with immunoSEQ multiplex PCR; TCRdb's copy has only in-frame clones and lacks some. The table records roughly 150,000 clones, about 53% of them present only once. The sequencing here drew on CD8+ T cells sorted from blood, taken at week 0. Source of these receptors: a human donor with alopecia areata.

The gene calls are TRBV7-9 and TRBJ2-3; D call uncertain. V lost 1 base, J lost 0 bases, and 11 bases lay in between. The CDR3 consists of 16 residues. The germline V gene has CDR1 SEHNR and CDR2 FQNEAQ (reference sequence). CDR3 sequence reads: CASSLDVSYSTDTQYF. DNA of the CDR3: TGTGCCAGCAGCTTAGATGTTTCGTACAGCACAGATACGCAGTATTTT.

The chain uses TRBV5-1 and TRBJ2-2; no firm D call. V lost 5 bases and J lost 9, with 8 bases in between. CDR1 is SGHRS and CDR2 is YFSETQ in the germline V gene. The CDR3 consists of 11 residues. As DNA, the CDR3 is TGCGCCAGCAGAATAGGGAGGGAGCTGTTTTTT. As protein: CASRIGRELFF.

This chain joins TRBV30 and TRBJ1-3; D ambiguous. The germline CDR1 and CDR2 sequences are GTSNPN and SVGIG (reference sequence). Between the trimmed V and J ends, which lost 4 bases and 0 bases, there was a span of 10 bases. The CDR3 sequence is 14 residues long. As DNA, the CDR3 is TGTGCCTGGACAGGAGGACTCTCTGGAAACACCATATATTTT. Translation gives CAWTGGLSGNTIYF.

This clone showed up just a few times. V gene TRBV6-1 combines with J gene TRBJ1-5; TRBD1 might be the D (5 bases). Germline V gene lookup returns CDR1 MNHNS and CDR2 SASEGT. The CDR3 has 15 amino acids. Trimming pared 1 base from V and 2 bases from J, leaving 9 bases between. In DNA, the CDR3 is TGTGCCAGCAGTGAAGACAGGTCGGGCAATCAGCCCCAGCATTTT. Its protein is CASSEDRSGNQPQHF.

This clone was detected a few times. This chain uses TRBV6-6 with TRBJ1-1; the D gene is possibly TRBD1 (5 bases). The CDR3 contains 15 residues. Germline V lookup: CDR1 MNHNY, CDR2 SVGAGI (reference sequence). V was clipped by 6 bases and J by 0 bases, with 14 bases between them. The CDR3, as DNA: TGTGCCAGCAGCGGGGGAGGCAGTCTGAACACTGAAGCTTTCTTT. Translating gives CASSGGGSLNTEAFF.